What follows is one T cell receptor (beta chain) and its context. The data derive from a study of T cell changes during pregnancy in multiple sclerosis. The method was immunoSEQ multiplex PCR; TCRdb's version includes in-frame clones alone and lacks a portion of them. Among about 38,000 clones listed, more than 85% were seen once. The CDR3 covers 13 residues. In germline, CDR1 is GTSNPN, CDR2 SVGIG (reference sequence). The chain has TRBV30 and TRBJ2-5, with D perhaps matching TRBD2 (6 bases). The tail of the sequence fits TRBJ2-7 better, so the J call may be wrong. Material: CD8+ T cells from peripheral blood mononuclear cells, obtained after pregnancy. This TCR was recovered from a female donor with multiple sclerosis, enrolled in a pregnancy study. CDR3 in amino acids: CAWRRGGSYEQYF. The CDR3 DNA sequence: TGTGCCTGGAGAAGGGGAGGTTCCTACGAGCAGTACTTC.